A selection of T cell receptor beta chains follows, all from one sample in a study of Ad26.COV2.S vaccination and SARS-CoV-2 variants. TCRdb's copy holds only in-frame clones and misses some; the assay was immunoSEQ multiplex PCR. This table holds roughly 380,000 clones, about 90% found once. The sample here was peripheral blood, taken after recovery from COVID-19. The source of these receptors is a human donor who had recovered from COVID-19. CDR3s include the opening cysteine and the closing phenylalanine or tryptophan. A D gene is named only where the DNA matches it firmly. Clone size is not always given. Where it is, it says once, few, many or a class for expanded clones.

DNA: TGTGCCAGCAGCTCACTCGACAGAGATACGCAGTATTTT; CDR3: CASSSLDRDTQYF; J: TRBJ2-3; size: once; V: TRBV5-4; D: .
DNA: TGCAGCGTGCCCCACGGGGCTGAAGCTTTCTTT; CDR3: CSVPHGAEAFF; J: TRBJ1-1; size: .; V: TRBV29-1; D: .
DNA: TGTGCCAGCAGACCATACCCTAGACTAGCGGGGGGGACCACAGATACGCAGTATTTT; CDR3: CASRPYPRLAGGTTDTQYF; J: TRBJ2-3; size: .; V: TRBV11-3; D: TRBD2
DNA: TGTGCCAGCAGTGAGGGCATCGGGACAGATACGCAGTATTTT; CDR3: CASSEGIGTDTQYF; J: TRBJ2-3; size: few; V: TRBV6-4; D: .
DNA: TGTGCCAGCAGCGTAGCGGGGCTGTACAATGAGCAGTTCTTC; CDR3: CASSVAGLYNEQFF; J: TRBJ2-1; size: .; V: TRBV9; D: .
DNA: TGTGCCAGCAGCTTTTCCGGGACAGGGGACTACGAGCAGTACTTC; CDR3: CASSFSGTGDYEQYF; J: TRBJ2-7; size: .; V: TRBV7-9; D: TRBD1
DNA: TGTGCCAGCAGCTTAACTCAGGGACAGGGTGAGGATTCACCCCTCCACTTT; CDR3: CASSLTQGQGEDSPLHF; J: TRBJ1-6; size: once; V: TRBV11-2; D: TRBD1
DNA: TGTGCCAGCAGCCAAGATCTTCCAGGGGACGATGGCTACACCTTC; CDR3: CASSQDLPGDDGYTF; J: TRBJ1-2; size: .; V: TRBV3-1/TRBV3-2; D: .
DNA: TGTGCCAGTAGCCACCCCGGCGGGGGGGCCACTCGTAAAGAGACCCAGTACTTC; CDR3: CASSHPGGGATRKETQYF; J: TRBJ2-5; size: .; V: TRBV19; D: TRBD2
DNA: TGTGCCAGCGATGCCGGGACGGGGAAGACCGGGGAGCTGTTTTTT; CDR3: CASDAGTGKTGELFF; J: TRBJ2-2; size: few; V: TRBV6-5; D: .
DNA: TGTGCCAGCAGTTCGGGCACAGATACGCAGTATTTT; CDR3: CASSSGTDTQYF; J: TRBJ2-3; size: .; V: TRBV12-3/TRBV12-4; D: .
DNA: TGTGCCATCAGTGAAGAGGGGAACACTGAAGCTTTCTTT; CDR3: CAISEEGNTEAFF; J: TRBJ1-1; size: .; V: TRBV10-3; D: .
DNA: TGCGCCAGCCCAACGGGGACAGGGAACTATGGCTACACCTTC; CDR3: CASPTGTGNYGYTF; J: TRBJ1-2; size: .; V: TRBV23-1; D: TRBD1
DNA: TGTGCCAGCAGCTCCGGCCTTGGGGGATCTAGCCCTGAAGCTTTCTTT; CDR3: CASSSGLGGSSPEAFF; J: TRBJ1-1; size: .; V: TRBV7-9; D: .
DNA: TGTGCCAGCAGCCTCGGACAGGGGGAGAGGGACACTGAAGCTTTCTTT; CDR3: CASSLGQGERDTEAFF; J: TRBJ1-1; size: .; V: TRBV4-2; D: TRBD1
DNA: TGTGCCAGCAGTCTCAACAATGAGCAGTTCTTC; CDR3: CASSLNNEQFF; J: TRBJ2-1; size: .; V: TRBV12-3/TRBV12-4; D: .
DNA: TGTGCCAGCAGCCCCGCCGGGGGGGGGTGGGCCAATGAGCAGTTCTTC; CDR3: CASSPAGGGWANEQFF; J: TRBJ2-1; size: .; V: TRBV7-2; D: TRBD2
DNA: TGTGCCAGCAGTTTGACTGGGGGGAGGAACGAGCAGTACTTC; CDR3: CASSLTGGRNEQYF; J: TRBJ2-7; size: .; V: TRBV7-6; D: .
DNA: TGTGCCAGCAGCAGGAGCGCCTACGAGCAGTACTTC; CDR3: CASSRSAYEQYF; J: TRBJ2-7; size: .; V: TRBV7-2; D: .
DNA: TGTGCCAGCTCAAGGGGATATGGAAACACCATATATTTT; CDR3: CASSRGYGNTIYF; J: TRBJ1-3; size: .; V: TRBV5-4; D: .
DNA: TGTGCCAGCAGCGTAGGAAGGGGTCAGGCCTATGGCTACACCTTC; CDR3: CASSVGRGQAYGYTF; J: TRBJ1-2; size: .; V: TRBV9; D: .
DNA: TGTGCCAGCAGCTTGGCGGGGGGCCCGGAGACCCAGTACTTC; CDR3: CASSLAGGPETQYF; J: TRBJ2-5; size: .; V: TRBV5-8; D: .
DNA: TGTGCCAGTAGACTGACAGGGGGAAATGGAAACACCATATATTTT; CDR3: CASRLTGGNGNTIYF; J: TRBJ1-3; size: .; V: TRBV19; D: TRBD1
DNA: TGTGCCAGCTCTACAGGGACAGGGGGATTTCTTATGGCGGAGACCCAGTACTTC; CDR3: CASSTGTGGFLMAETQYF; J: TRBJ2-5; size: .; V: TRBV18; D: TRBD1
DNA: TGTGCCAGCAGCTTAGATCCAGGGCTAGCCAAAAACATTCAGTACTTC; CDR3: CASSLDPGLAKNIQYF; J: TRBJ2-4; size: .; V: TRBV7-6; D: .
DNA: TGTGCCAGCAGCGGACAGCCTATTATCCACGAGCAGTACTTC; CDR3: CASSGQPIIHEQYF; J: TRBJ2-7; size: .; V: TRBV6-2/TRBV6-3; D: .
DNA: TGTGCCAGCAGCTTGGACACTAGCGGGTCATCCTACAATGAGCAGTTCTTC; CDR3: CASSLDTSGSSYNEQFF; J: TRBJ2-1; size: .; V: TRBV5-4; D: TRBD2
DNA: TGTGCCAGTAGTACCCCGACCTTGGGGGTTAACTATGGCTACACCTTC; CDR3: CASSTPTLGVNYGYTF; J: TRBJ1-2; size: .; V: TRBV19; D: .
DNA: TGTGCCAGCAGCTTAGGAGGGGAGCGCCATCCTAGAAAGCAGTACTTC; CDR3: CASSLGGERHPRKQYF; J: TRBJ2-7; size: once; V: TRBV7-9; D: .
DNA: TGTGCCAGCAGCGTAGTACCATCGAACACTGAAGCTTTCTTT; CDR3: CASSVVPSNTEAFF; J: TRBJ1-1; size: .; V: TRBV9; D: .
DNA: TGTGCCAGCAGTTTTTTTGGTCTGGACACTGAAGCTTTCTTT; CDR3: CASSFFGLDTEAFF; J: TRBJ1-1; size: .; V: TRBV27; D: .
DNA: TGTGCCAGCAGCCAAGGTGTTGGGGTTGCGAACACTGAAGCTTTCTTT; CDR3: CASSQGVGVANTEAFF; J: TRBJ1-1; size: .; V: TRBV3-1/TRBV3-2; D: .
DNA: TGTGCCAGCAGTTTATTTAGACAGGGGGCATGGGGTGGCTACACCTTC; CDR3: CASSLFRQGAWGGYTF; J: TRBJ1-2; size: .; V: TRBV27; D: TRBD1
DNA: TGTGCCAGCAGTTACGCCCTCGCTAATGAGCAGTTCTTC; CDR3: CASSYALANEQFF; J: TRBJ2-1; size: .; V: TRBV6-6; D: .
DNA: TGCGCCAGCAGCCAAGATTGGACTAGCAGGGATGAGCAGTTCTTC; CDR3: CASSQDWTSRDEQFF; J: TRBJ2-1; size: .; V: TRBV4-3; D: TRBD2
DNA: TGTGCCAGCAGCACCCTACATTCACCCCTCCACTTT; CDR3: CASSTLHSPLHF; J: TRBJ1-6; size: .; V: TRBV9; D: .
DNA: TGTGCCAGTAGCCAGCGACGACTAGCGCTAACCGGGGAGCTGTTTTTT; CDR3: CASSQRRLALTGELFF; J: TRBJ2-2; size: .; V: TRBV19; D: TRBD2
DNA: TGTGCCAGCAGTTTGATGACAGCCGAAGAGACCCAGTACTTC; CDR3: CASSLMTAEETQYF; J: TRBJ2-5; size: .; V: TRBV28; D: .
DNA: TGTGCCAGCAGGGGGGACAGGAACACTGAAGCTTTCTTT; CDR3: CASRGDRNTEAFF; J: TRBJ1-1; size: .; V: TRBV2; D: TRBD1
DNA: TGTGCCAGCAGTTACTCGGGTTTAGTCGTCGCCGGGGAGCTGTTTTTT; CDR3: CASSYSGLVVAGELFF; J: TRBJ2-2; size: .; V: TRBV6-5; D: .
DNA: TGCGCCAGCAGCCCGGGACGGGAGCTATGGAACACCATATATTTT; CDR3: CASSPGRELWNTIYF; J: TRBJ1-3; size: few; V: TRBV5-1; D: .
DNA: TGTGCCAGCAGCTTGGACGGCAGGGGCGATGAGCAGTTCTTC; CDR3: CASSLDGRGDEQFF; J: TRBJ2-1; size: .; V: TRBV5-6; D: .
DNA: TGCGCCAGCAGTGAGTCCGTTGGCGGGGGCTACGAGCAGTACTTC; CDR3: CASSESVGGGYEQYF; J: TRBJ2-7; size: few; V: TRBV10-1; D: TRBD2
DNA: TGTGCCAGCAGTTACGCTGGGGGGAACACTGAAGCTTTCTTT; CDR3: CASSYAGGNTEAFF; J: TRBJ1-1; size: .; V: TRBV6-5; D: .
DNA: TGTGCCAGCAGGAAACAATGGGATTCCTACGAGCAGTACTTC; CDR3: CASRKQWDSYEQYF; J: TRBJ2-7; size: .; V: TRBV27; D: .
DNA: TGTGCCCACACCCCACTTTTCCCCCGATCCAACACCGGGGAGCTGTTTTTT; CDR3: CAHTPLFPRSNTGELFF; J: TRBJ2-2; size: .; V: TRBV2; D: .
DNA: TGTGCTAGCAGCTTTACTAGCGCGAGCACAGATACGCAGTATTTT; CDR3: CASSFTSASTDTQYF; J: TRBJ2-3; size: .; V: TRBV7-7; D: TRBD2
DNA: TGCGCCAGCAGCTGGGACGCGGGGAAGGTCAGGACAGATACGCAGTATTTT; CDR3: CASSWDAGKVRTDTQYF; J: TRBJ2-3; size: .; V: TRBV5-1; D: .
DNA: TGTGCCAGCAGCCAGGGTTCTTTTGGCTACACCTTC; CDR3: CASSQGSFGYTF; J: TRBJ1-2; size: .; V: TRBV7-9; D: .
DNA: TGTGCCAGCAACCCGGGTTTTGGCACTGAAGCTTTCTTT; CDR3: CASNPGFGTEAFF; J: TRBJ1-1; size: .; V: TRBV27; D: .
DNA: TGTGCCAGCAGCGTAGAGGGGGGGAACAATGAAAAACTGTTTTTT; CDR3: CASSVEGGNNEKLFF; J: TRBJ1-4; size: .; V: TRBV9; D: .
DNA: TGTGCCAGCAGCCTACAGGGGGGAACTGAAGCTTTCTTT; CDR3: CASSLQGGTEAFF; J: TRBJ1-1; size: .; V: TRBV2; D: TRBD1
DNA: TGTGCCAGCAGCCAAAGGGGTCACTACTATGGCTACACCTTC; CDR3: CASSQRGHYYGYTF; J: TRBJ1-2; size: .; V: TRBV3-1/TRBV3-2; D: .
DNA: TGTGCCAGCAGCGTCCCGGGAGAGCAGTACTTC; CDR3: CASSVPGEQYF; J: TRBJ2-7; size: .; V: TRBV6-5; D: .
DNA: TGCAGTGCTAGTAATGCCCAGGGAACCTACGAGCAGTACTTC; CDR3: CSASNAQGTYEQYF; J: TRBJ2-7; size: .; V: TRBV20-1; D: .
DNA: TGTGCTAGTGGTTTGGGTACGACAAGAAAACTGTTTTTT; CDR3: CASGLGTTRKLFF; J: TRBJ1-4; size: .; V: TRBV12-5; D: .
DNA: TGTGCCAGCAGTTTCGACACCATTGAAGCTTTCTTT; CDR3: CASSFDTIEAFF; J: TRBJ1-1; size: .; V: TRBV6-2/TRBV6-3; D: .